Included here is one TCR beta chain sequence, with context. This entry is derived from a study of CD8 T cells in Susac syndrome. The CDR3 contains 11 residues. The germline V and J ends were trimmed by 7 bases and 10 bases, with 14 bases remaining between them. Germline CDR1 and CDR2: SQVTM and ANQGSEA. Reverse transcription used roughly 0.5 to 1 ug RNA and random hexamers. TCRdb recomputed calls from the immunoSEQ multiplex PCR reads with MiXCR, one row per CDR3 protein. The table shows about 200,000 distinct CDR3 sequences, with 93% occurring only once. Sequencing of TCR beta was undertaken in CD8+ and CD4+ T cells derived from blood. The controls, all healthy donors, were matched for age and sex.

The origin of this receptor is a human donor in good health. This sequence joins TRBV29-1 and TRBJ2-1; no reliable D call. Material for sequencing was CD4+ T cells from PBMCs. The CDR3 protein is CSAGPSVEQFF. The CDR3 region has the DNA TGCAGCGCCGGCCCTTCGGTGGAGCAGTTCTTC.